This section outlines one T cell receptor (beta chain) sequence together with its context. The antigen is undetermined. The sample comes from a study of cytomegalovirus exposure and HLA in healthy donors. Sequenced by immunoSEQ multiplex PCR; TCRdb stores in-frame clones only, minus some. The data hold 220,000 or so clones, with around four fifths observed a single time. Germline lookup yields CDR1 MNHNS and CDR2 SASEGT. Deletions cut 2 bases from V and 0 bases from J, with 13 bases between. The CDR3 has 16 amino acids. Study-level points and caveats: Testing in vitro showed a few CMV-associated chains specific for CMV antigens.

This receptor was taken from a woman aged 25 to 39 in good health and CMV-seropositive. The chain joins TRBV6-1 to TRBJ2-5; maybe TRBD1 (6 bases). Sequencing used PBMCs. This CDR3 is CASSETGGTYQETQYF. Here the CDR3 DNA reads TGTGCCAGCAGTGAAACTGGGGGCACCTACCAAGAGACCCAGTACTTC.